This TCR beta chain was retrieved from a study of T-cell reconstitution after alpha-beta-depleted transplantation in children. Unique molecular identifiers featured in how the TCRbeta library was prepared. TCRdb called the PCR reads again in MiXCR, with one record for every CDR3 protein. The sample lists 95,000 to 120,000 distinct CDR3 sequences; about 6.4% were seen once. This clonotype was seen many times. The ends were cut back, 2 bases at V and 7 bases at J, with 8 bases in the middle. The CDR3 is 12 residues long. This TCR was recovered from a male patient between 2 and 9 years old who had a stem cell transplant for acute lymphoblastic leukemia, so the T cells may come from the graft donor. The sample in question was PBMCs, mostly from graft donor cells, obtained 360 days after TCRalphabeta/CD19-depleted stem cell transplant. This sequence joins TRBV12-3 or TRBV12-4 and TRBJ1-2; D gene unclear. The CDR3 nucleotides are TGTGCCAGCAGTTTACTTGGACGTGGCTACACCTTC. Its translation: CASSLLGRGYTF.